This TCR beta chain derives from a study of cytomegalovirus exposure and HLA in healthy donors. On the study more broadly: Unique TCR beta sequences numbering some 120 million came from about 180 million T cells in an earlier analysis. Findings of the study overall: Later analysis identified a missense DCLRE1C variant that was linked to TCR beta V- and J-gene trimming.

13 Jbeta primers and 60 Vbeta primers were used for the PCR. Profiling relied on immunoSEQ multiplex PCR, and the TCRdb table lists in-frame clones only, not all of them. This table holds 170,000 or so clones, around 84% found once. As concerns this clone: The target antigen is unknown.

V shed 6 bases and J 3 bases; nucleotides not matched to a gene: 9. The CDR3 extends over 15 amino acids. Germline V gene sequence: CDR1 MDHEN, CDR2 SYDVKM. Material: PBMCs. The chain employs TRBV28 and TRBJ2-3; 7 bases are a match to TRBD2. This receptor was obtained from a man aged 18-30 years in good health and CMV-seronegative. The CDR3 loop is CASRVGGRKTDTQYF. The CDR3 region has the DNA TGTGCCAGCAGGGTAGGCGGGAGAAAAACAGATACGCAGTATTTT. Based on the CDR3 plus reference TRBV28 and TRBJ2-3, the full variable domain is DVKVTQSSRYLVKRTGEKVFLECVQDMDHENMFWYRQDPGLGLRLIYFSYDVKMKEKGDIPEGYSVSREKKERFSLILESASTNQTSMYLCASRVGGRKTDTQYFGPGTRLTVL.